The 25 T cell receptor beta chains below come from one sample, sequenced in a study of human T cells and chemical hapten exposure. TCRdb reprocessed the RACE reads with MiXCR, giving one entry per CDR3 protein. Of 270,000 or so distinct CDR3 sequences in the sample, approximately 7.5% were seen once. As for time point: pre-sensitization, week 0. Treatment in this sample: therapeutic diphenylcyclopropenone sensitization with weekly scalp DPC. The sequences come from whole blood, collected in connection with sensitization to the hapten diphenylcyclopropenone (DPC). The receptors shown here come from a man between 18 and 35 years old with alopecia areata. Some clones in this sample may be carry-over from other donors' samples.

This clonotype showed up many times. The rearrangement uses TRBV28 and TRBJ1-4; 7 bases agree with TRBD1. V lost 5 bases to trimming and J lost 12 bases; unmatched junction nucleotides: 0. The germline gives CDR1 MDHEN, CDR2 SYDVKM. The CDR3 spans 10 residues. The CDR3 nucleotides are TGTGCCAGCAGTCAGGGGGAACTGTTTTTT. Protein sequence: CASSQGELFF.

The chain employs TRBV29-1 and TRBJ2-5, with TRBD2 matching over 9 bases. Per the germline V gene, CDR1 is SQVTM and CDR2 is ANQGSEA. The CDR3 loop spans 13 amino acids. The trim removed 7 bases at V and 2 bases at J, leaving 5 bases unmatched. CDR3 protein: CSGGLADQETQYF. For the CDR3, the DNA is TGCAGCGGGGGACTAGCAGATCAAGAGACCCAGTACTTC.

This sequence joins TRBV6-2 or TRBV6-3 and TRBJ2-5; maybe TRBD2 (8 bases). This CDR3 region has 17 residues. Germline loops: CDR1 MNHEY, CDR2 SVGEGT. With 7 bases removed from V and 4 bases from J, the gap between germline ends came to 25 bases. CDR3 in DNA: TGTGCCAGCAATCCTAACTCCGGGACTAGGGGGCGAGAGACCCAGTACTTC. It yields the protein CASNPNSGTRGRETQYF.

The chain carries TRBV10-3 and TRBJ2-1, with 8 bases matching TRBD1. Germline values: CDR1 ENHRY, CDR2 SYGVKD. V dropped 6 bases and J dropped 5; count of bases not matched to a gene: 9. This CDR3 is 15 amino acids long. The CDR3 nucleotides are TGTGCCATCAGAGGGACAGGCTCCTTTGACAATGAGCAGTTCTTC. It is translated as CAIRGTGSFDNEQFF.

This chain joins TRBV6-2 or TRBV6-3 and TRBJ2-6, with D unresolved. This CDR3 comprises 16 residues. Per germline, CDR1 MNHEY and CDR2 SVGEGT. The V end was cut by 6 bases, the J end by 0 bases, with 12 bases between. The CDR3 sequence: CASSAIIYSGANVLTF. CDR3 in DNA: TGTGCCAGCAGCGCAATAATCTACTCTGGGGCCAACGTCCTGACTTTC.

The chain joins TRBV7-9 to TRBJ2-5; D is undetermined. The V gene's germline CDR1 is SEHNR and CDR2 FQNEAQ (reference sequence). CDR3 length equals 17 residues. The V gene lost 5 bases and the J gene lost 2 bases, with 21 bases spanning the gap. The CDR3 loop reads CASSAPSKGPLQETQYF. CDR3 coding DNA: TGTGCCAGCAGCGCACCCTCCAAGGGCCCGTTGCAAGAGACCCAGTACTTC. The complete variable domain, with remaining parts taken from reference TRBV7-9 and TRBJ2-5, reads DTGVSQNPRHKITKRGQNVTFRCDPISEHNRLYWYRQTLGQGPEFLTYFQNEAQLEKSRLLSDRFSAERPKGSFSTLEIQRTEQGDSAMYLCASSAPSKGPLQETQYFGPGTRLLVL.

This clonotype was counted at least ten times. The CDR3: CASSEAGIPYEQYV. The CDR3 coding sequence is TGTGCCAGCAGTGAAGCGGGGATCCCATACGAGCAGTACGTC. V usage is TRBV25-1 and J usage is TRBJ2-7, with a weak D call TRBD2 (6 bases). With 2 bases removed from V and 4 bases from J, the gap between germline ends came to 12 bases. This CDR3 is 14 amino acids long. CDR1 is MGHDK, CDR2 SYGVNS, per germline.

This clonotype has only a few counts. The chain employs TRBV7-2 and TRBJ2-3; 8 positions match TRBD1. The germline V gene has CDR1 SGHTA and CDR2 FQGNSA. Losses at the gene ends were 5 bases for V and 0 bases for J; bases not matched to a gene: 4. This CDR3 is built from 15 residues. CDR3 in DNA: TGTGCCAGCAGCCCTCAGGGGGCTAGCACAGATACGCAGTATTTT. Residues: CASSPQGASTDTQYF.

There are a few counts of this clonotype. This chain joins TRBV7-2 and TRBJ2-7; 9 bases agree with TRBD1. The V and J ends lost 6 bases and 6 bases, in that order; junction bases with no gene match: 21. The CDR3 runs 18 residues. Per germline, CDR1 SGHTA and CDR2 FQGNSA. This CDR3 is CASSPRGTGIKGKFEQYF. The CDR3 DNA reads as TGTGCCAGCAGTCCCCGAGGGACAGGGATTAAAGGCAAATTCGAGCAGTACTTC.

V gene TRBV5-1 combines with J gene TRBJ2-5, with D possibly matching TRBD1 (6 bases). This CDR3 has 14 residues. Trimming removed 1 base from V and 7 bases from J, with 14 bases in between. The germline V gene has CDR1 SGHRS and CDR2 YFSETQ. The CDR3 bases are TGCGCCAGCAGCTTGACGCCAGGGGAGAGGACCCAGTACTTC. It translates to CASSLTPGERTQYF.

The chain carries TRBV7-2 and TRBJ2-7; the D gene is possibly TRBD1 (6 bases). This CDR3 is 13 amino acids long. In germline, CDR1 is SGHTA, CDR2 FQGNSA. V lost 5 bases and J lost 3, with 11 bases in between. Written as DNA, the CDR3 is TGTGCCAGCAGCATCGGGACAAGCTACGAGCAGTACTTC. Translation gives CASSIGTSYEQYF.

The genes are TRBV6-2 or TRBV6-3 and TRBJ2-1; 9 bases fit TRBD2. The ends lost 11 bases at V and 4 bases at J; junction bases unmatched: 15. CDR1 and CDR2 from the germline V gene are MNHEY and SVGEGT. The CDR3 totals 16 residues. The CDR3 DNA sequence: TGTGCCGAATCTCGTCTTAGCGGGGGAGCGTACAATGAGCAGTTCTTC. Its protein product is CAESRLSGGAYNEQFF.

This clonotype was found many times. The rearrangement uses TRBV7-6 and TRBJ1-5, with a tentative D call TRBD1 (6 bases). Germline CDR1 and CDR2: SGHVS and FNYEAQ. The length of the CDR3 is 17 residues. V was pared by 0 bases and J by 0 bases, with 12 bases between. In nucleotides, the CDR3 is TGTGCCAGCAGCTTAGCGAGGGGGGACGGTAGCAATCAGCCCCAGCATTTT. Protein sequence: CASSLARGDGSNQPQHF.

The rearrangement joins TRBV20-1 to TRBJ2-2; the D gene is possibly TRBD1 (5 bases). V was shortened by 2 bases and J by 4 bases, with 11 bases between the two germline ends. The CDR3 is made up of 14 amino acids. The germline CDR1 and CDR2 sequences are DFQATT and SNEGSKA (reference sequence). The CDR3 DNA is TGCAGTGCTAGACATGGGGCTACCACCGGGGAGCTGTTTTTT. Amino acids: CSARHGATTGELFF.

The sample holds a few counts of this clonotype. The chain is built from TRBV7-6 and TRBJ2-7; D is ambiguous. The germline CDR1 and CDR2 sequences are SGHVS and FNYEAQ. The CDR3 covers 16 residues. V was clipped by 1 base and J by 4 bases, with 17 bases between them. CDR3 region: CASSLGSSVSRYEQYF. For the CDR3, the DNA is TGTGCCAGCAGCTTAGGTAGCTCAGTCAGCCGATACGAGCAGTACTTC.

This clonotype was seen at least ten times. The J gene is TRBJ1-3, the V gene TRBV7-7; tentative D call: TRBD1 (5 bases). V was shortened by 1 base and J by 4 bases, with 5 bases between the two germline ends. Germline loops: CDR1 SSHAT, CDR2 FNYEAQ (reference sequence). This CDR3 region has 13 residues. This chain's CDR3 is CASSLDRGNTIYF. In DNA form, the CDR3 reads TGTGCCAGCAGCTTAGACAGGGGAAACACCATATATTTT.

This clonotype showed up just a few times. CDR3 loop: CAGGRAYQETQYF. The CDR3 DNA reads TGTGCCGGTGGCAGGGCCTACCAAGAGACCCAGTACTTC. The V call is TRBV6-2 or TRBV6-3, the J call TRBJ2-5; tentative D call: TRBD1 (5 bases). Trimming took 11 bases from V and 0 from J, leaving 13 bases between them. Germline V gene sequence: CDR1 MNHEY, CDR2 SVGEGT. The CDR3 is 13 amino acids.

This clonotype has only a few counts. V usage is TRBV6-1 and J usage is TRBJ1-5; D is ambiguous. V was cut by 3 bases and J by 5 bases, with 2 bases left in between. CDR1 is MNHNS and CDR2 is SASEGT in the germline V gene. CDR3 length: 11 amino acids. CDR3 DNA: TGTGCCAGCAGTGACTATCAGCCCCAGCATTTT. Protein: CASSDYQPQHF.

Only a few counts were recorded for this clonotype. For the CDR3, the DNA is TGTGCCAGCAGCCGGACTGTCTACGAGCAGTACTTC. This sequence encodes CASSRTVYEQYF. The chain joins TRBV11-2 to TRBJ2-7, with D maybe TRBD2 (5 bases). CDR1 and CDR2 from the germline V gene are SGHAT and FQNNGV. The CDR3 has 12 residues. V was cut by 5 bases and J by 3 bases, with 8 bases left in between.

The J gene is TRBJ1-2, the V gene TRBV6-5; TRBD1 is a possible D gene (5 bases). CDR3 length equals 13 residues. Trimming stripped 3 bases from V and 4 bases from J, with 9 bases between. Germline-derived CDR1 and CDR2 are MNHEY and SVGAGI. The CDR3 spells CASSYRQGYGYTF. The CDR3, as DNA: TGTGCCAGCAGTTATCGGCAGGGCTATGGCTACACCTTC.

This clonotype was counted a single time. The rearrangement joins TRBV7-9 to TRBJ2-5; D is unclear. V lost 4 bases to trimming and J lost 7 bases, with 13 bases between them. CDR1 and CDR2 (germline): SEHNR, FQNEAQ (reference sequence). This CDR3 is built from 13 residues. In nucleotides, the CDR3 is TGTGCCAGCAGCTCGTCTTATTTCGGGACCCAGTACTTC. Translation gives CASSSSYFGTQYF.

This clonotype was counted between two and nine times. The CDR3 loop reads CAIMVEGQAWGEQFF. The CDR3 DNA sequence: TGTGCCATCATGGTCGAGGGACAGGCCTGGGGTGAGCAGTTCTTC. The chain employs TRBV10-3 and TRBJ2-1; 8 bases line up with TRBD1. The V gene end was trimmed by 7 bases and the J gene end by 9 bases; junction bases not matched to a gene: 14. CDR1 ENHRY and CDR2 SYGVKD come from the germline V gene. This CDR3 contains 15 residues.

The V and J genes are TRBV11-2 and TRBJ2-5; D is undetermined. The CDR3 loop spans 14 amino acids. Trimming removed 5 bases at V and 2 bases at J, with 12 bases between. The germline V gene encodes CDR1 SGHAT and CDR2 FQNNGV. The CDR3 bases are TGTGCCAGCAGCCGCTGGACGGCTCAAGAGACCCAGTACTTC. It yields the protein CASSRWTAQETQYF.

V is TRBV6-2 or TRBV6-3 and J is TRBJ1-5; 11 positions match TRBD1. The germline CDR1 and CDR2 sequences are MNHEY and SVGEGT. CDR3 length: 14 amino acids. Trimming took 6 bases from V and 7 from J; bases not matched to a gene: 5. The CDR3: CASRPGQGVQPQHF. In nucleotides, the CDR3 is TGTGCCAGCAGGCCGGGACAGGGGGTCCAGCCCCAGCATTTT.

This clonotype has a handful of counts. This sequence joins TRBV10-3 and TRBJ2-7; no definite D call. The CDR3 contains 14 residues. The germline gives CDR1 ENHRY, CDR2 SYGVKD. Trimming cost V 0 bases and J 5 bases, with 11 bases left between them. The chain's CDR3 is CAISESRSRDEQYF. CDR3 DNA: TGTGCCATCAGTGAGTCGAGGTCCCGAGACGAGCAGTACTTC.